Reported below is one TCR beta chain. Its antigen is not yet known. Base-call qualities are not available, and no considerably larger clone is one nucleotide away. The data belong to a study of cytomegalovirus exposure and HLA in healthy donors (TCRdb year 2017). Looking at the study overall: An earlier analysis of roughly 500 of the donors reported around 280 Gb of sequence data and some 110 million unique TCR beta sequences obtained from about 170 million T cells. Roughly 300 gigabases of sequencing data and about 92 million unique TCR sequences made up an early release that covered roughly 670 HLA-typed donors. Among the approximately 420 genotyped donors, around 79% belonged to the genetic ancestry cluster associated with self-reported Caucasian donors. The study aimed to test whether signatures of past pathogen exposure could be identified by cataloging public T cell receptors. The study profiled the T cell repertoires of hundreds of subjects by immunosequencing and related them to cytomegalovirus serostatus. In addition to the first cohort of several hundred subjects, a separate validation cohort of about 120 different subjects was used. To predict cytomegalovirus infection status, the study brought together high-throughput TCR immunosequencing, statistical association of individual TCRs with disease status, and machine learning. A later analysis re-analyzed previously published TCR beta repertoires from 666 donors and added high-resolution HLA genotyping to study TCR occurrence patterns. The later analysis used no new phenotypic data to find candidate immune exposures, relying instead on TCR beta sequences and their occurrence across donors. An earlier analysis of fewer than 700 of the donors applied high-throughput TCR beta sequencing to assess whether each TCR beta V gene segment acted as functional or pseudogenic. Alongside the repertoire data, information on donor age, sex, ethnicity and CMV serostatus was compiled. A later genetic analysis took genome-wide SNP genotypes for about 65% of the 666 donors and used that subset as a discovery cohort. Every repertoire in the discovery cohort had been generated on one and the same sequencing platform. HLA typing covered class I and class II loci at four-digit resolution. Typing coverage varied by locus: about 629-640 donors for A, B, C, DRB1 and DQB1; more than 500 for DQA1; more than 600 for DPA1; 400 to 480 for DPB1. Several DR-DQ haplotypes were treated as single units for association and clustering because of strong linkage in the cohort. On average, around 240,000 unique TCR beta nucleotide sequences were sequenced per donor among 350 to 400 genotyped donors of the cohort, with roughly 18% of those sequences being non-productive.

The cohort was made up of 500 to 800 healthy bone marrow donors. All cohort members were sampled while nominally healthy, although unrecorded immune exposures were likely present. The donor tested CMV seronegative and was one of the 352 seronegative cohort members. A peripheral blood sample was collected from each donor, and TCR beta sequencing was performed on peripheral blood mononuclear cells. The Qiagen DNeasy Blood Extraction Kit was used to extract genomic DNA from the blood cell samples. The research as a whole found: Presence/absence analyses assumed roughly uniform sequencing depth across donors, an assumption that may not hold. In a later analysis, HLA-associated TCR beta chains showed more clonal expansion and lower generation probabilities than non-associated chains that were equally common. The authors suggested that the approach could potentially be generalized to other disease states and immunological phenotypes. Because some donors lacked HLA typing at each locus, the association tests relied only on the typed subset. When HLA alleles, especially DR and DQ, strongly co-occurred, TCR associations were difficult to assign to individual alleles. The only immune exposure information available for the cohort was CMV serostatus. Most TCR sequences were seen in very few donors, while some public TCRs were found in many individuals. A few of the identified cytomegalovirus-associated TCR beta chains were confirmed in vitro to be specific for cytomegalovirus antigens. At a false discovery rate of 0.05, a later analysis linked about 17,000 TCR beta sequences to specific HLA alleles. A group of highly shared sequence variants was considered likely to be a technical artifact of the sequencing pipeline. A further reported finding was that TCR beta sequences accurately predicted the HLA-A and HLA-B alleles for most subjects in the first cohort. A later analysis found that most CMV-associated TCR beta chains appeared HLA-restricted, with HLA associations seemingly driven largely by CMV exposure. A later genetic analysis reported fewer N-insertions in productive TCRs among donors in an Asian-associated ancestry cluster than the roughly 640-donor mean. In a later analysis, the rate of TCR association differed among HLA loci, with DRB1 alleles having the most associated TCRs and HLA-C alleles having the fewest. An association between a missense DCLRE1C variant and V-gene and J-gene trimming of TCR beta chains was found in a later genetic analysis and replicated in an independent cohort. Broadly in line with IMGT annotations, most TCR beta V segments showed up in productive rearrangements about 87% or about 30% of the time in an earlier analysis of several hundred of the donors. Because counts were too low, about 18 rarely observed V segments, including chromosome 9 orphons, were excluded from the earlier analysis of around 640 of the donors. Only TCR beta chains were sequenced in this cohort, and the absence of alpha or paired-chain data limited detectable features. The classifier was reported to diagnose cytomegalovirus status with high specificity and sensitivity in both the original and validation cohorts. Correlated functional status among segregating V segments might reflect linkage disequilibrium, but an unknown experimental factor could not be ruled out. The study gave a list of some 150 TCR beta chains associated with cytomegalovirus. Several of the top co-occurrence clusters appeared to be linked to parvovirus B19, influenza, CMV and Epstein-Barr virus, according to a later analysis.

Receptors were amplified or captured by the immunoSEQ multiplex PCR assay. For the multiplex PCR, a mixture combining 60 forward primers for TCR Vbeta segments and 13 reverse primers for TCR Jbeta segments was used. The CDR3 region of rearranged TCR beta genes was amplified from genomic DNA with a multiplex PCR assay. Amplified TCR beta libraries were sequenced as 87-base-pair reads on the Illumina HiSeq System. In the original analysis: Across the 600 to 700 repertoires, a later analysis counted tens of millions of unique TCR beta chains, some 11 million of which were shared by at least two donors. A nearest-neighbor algorithm error-corrected the raw reads and collapsed the reads into unique sequences, merging closely related sequences to remove PCR and sequencing errors. Alignment of CDR3 sequences to IMGT reference sequences was used to assign V, D and J gene segments. For a sequence to be retained, a match of at least six nucleotides to both a V gene segment and a J gene segment was required. Rearrangements were called productive when the CDR3 lacked stop codons and stayed in frame with V and J; all others were non-productive. Following IMGT convention, CDR3 was defined as the stretch from the second conserved V-encoded cysteine to the conserved J-encoded phenylalanine. The earlier analysis of approximately 500 of the donors excluded sequences that lacked an unambiguous match to a single V gene segment. In an earlier analysis of 587 of the donors, V segments were called functional above 56.7% productive rearrangements and were called segregating when the between-donor standard deviation exceeded 5%. A statistical classification framework was built for diagnosing cytomegalovirus status from the catalog of TCR beta chain sequences. A later analysis assigned V and J genes by comparing TCR nucleotide sequences with IMGT/GENE-DB human TR gene sequences. In a later analysis, CDR3 sequences and most-parsimonious VDJ recombination scenarios were assigned using the TCRdist pipeline. A later analysis defined each TCR beta chain by its CDR3 amino acid sequence plus V-gene family, and excluded reads lacking a unique V-gene family. A later analysis removed roughly 590 highly shared, low-generation-probability nucleotide sequences to deal with suspected cross-contamination and a sequencing artifact. A later analysis calculated a clonal expansion index for each public chain from normalized within-repertoire ranks of inferred template counts. In a later analysis, generation probabilities were computed using a VDJ recombination model fitted to out-of-frame rearrangements, and the results were checked against IGoR. Hypergeometric tests were used in a later analysis to score TCR-TCR, TCR-HLA and TCR-CMV co-occurrence, with a repertoire-size bias correction applied to the TCR pairs. To estimate false discovery rates, a later analysis permuted the HLA or CMV assignments 20 times. A later analysis grouped co-occurring TCRs with DBSCAN, adding TCRdist sequence similarity when clustering within HLA-allele-positive subsets. Co-occurrence clustering excluded repertoires with fewer than 30,000 or more than 120,000 public chains, plus five with anomalous nucleotide sharing. TCRdb limited this immuneACCESS table to in-frame rearrangements with V and J called. A share of clones is missing; checked studies link under half to unresolved V genes, and the rest is unexplained. V, J and clone size are taken as reported in that table, and D and trimming were inferred from the DNA itself. In all, the sample holds approximately 220,000 clones, and about four fifths of those were seen once. The ten most abundant clones make up 2.5% to 3% of the sample.

This TCR was recovered from a man aged 30-40 years in good health and CMV-seronegative. The material sequenced was PBMCs.

The CDR3 region: CASSIQGAGNQPQHF. The nucleotides read TGTGCCAGTAGTATCCAGGGGGCAGGTAATCAGCCCCAGCATTTT. The chain uses TRBV19 and TRBJ1-5; 8 bases in the middle match TRBD1. The CDR3 covers 15 residues, taking in both the cysteine and the phenylalanine. The only DNA kept is the CDR3, 45 bases in frame from the first base. The germline V and J ends show losses of 3 bases and 4 bases respectively, and no gene match explains 5 bases of the junction. CDR1 and CDR2 were assigned from the germline V gene (reference sequence) as LNHDA and SQIVND.